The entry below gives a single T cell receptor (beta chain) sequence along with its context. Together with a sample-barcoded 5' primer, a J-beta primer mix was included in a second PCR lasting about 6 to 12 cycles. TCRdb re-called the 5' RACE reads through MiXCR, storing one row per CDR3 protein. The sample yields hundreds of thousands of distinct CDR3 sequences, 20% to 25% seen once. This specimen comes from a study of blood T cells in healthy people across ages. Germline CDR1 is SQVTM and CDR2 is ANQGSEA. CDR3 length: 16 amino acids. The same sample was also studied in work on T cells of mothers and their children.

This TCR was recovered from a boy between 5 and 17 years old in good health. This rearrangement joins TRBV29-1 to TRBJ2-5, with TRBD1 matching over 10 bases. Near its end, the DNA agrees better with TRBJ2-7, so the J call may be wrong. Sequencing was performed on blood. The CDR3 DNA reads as TGCAGCGTTGAAGGACTTTTGACAGGGGGCCCCTACGAGCAGTACTTC. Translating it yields CSVEGLLTGGPYEQYF.